Listed below are T cell receptor beta chains from one sample, sequenced in a study of blood T cell repertoires in COVID-19. Libraries were prepared by immunoSEQ multiplex PCR; TCRdb keeps only in-frame clonotypes and omits some of them. The sample records some 300,000 clones, more than 85% being singletons. The sequenced sample was PBMCs or T cells enriched from blood (not recorded which). These receptors came from a woman in her twenties or thirties who had recovered from COVID-19. Each CDR3 is given without its conserved first and last residue. Fields, in order: CDR3 protein, V gene, J gene.

ASSQDPALTDTQY	TRBV3-1/TRBV3-2	TRBJ2-3
ASSTRTGPDGYT	TRBV5-5	TRBJ1-2
ASNLVQDTGELF	TRBV28	TRBJ2-2
ASSQVGSGYGYT	TRBV4-3	TRBJ1-2
ASSDSDSRPYEQY	TRBV10-1	TRBJ2-7
ASSVGTGVAEETQY	TRBV9	TRBJ2-5
ASSLSPLTAPYLNTEAF	TRBV28	TRBJ1-1
ASSLVGVEDEKLF	TRBV5-1	TRBJ1-4
ASSERTPGQGSYGYT	TRBV10-2	TRBJ1-2
AISDAASPDTQY	TRBV10-3	TRBJ2-3
ASSYGGTGNYGYT	TRBV6-5	TRBJ1-2
ASSVEGQVDNEQF	TRBV9	TRBJ2-1
ASSKGLAGQETQY	TRBV5-1	TRBJ2-5
ASSPGNYGYT	TRBV7-9	TRBJ1-2
ASSQDVAGGWNTGELF	TRBV3-1/TRBV3-2	TRBJ2-2
ASSGLPDTQY	TRBV7-9	TRBJ2-3
SASRAGDMNTEAF	TRBV20-1	TRBJ1-1
SVTGDGLGGQY	TRBV29-1	TRBJ2-7
ASSLAGSGNTIY	TRBV7-9	TRBJ1-3
ASSLDDRGFTYEQY	TRBV5-1	TRBJ2-7
ASSLAGSEQY	TRBV5-1	TRBJ2-7
ASSQAGTGGYGYT	TRBV3-1/TRBV3-2	TRBJ1-2
ASSSLVGRQVSGTGELF	TRBV28	TRBJ2-2
ARGLTLGQPQH	TRBV10-1	TRBJ1-5
ASSEGAHGATEAF	TRBV7-9	TRBJ1-1
ASSSGSRGYT	TRBV9	TRBJ1-2
ASRFPGRELF	TRBV12-3/TRBV12-4	TRBJ2-2
ASSLGDSLREQY	TRBV7-9	TRBJ2-7
AWSSGGAFNGYT	TRBV30	TRBJ1-2
ASSFSGPQHNEQF	TRBV7-7	TRBJ2-1
ASSLEGGVISGNTIY	TRBV7-9	TRBJ1-3
ASSLGLAGGTEETQY	TRBV5-1	TRBJ2-5
ASSLGTGRDQPQH	TRBV5-1	TRBJ1-5
ASSWLTGGRTEAF	TRBV11-2	TRBJ1-1
ASSYQGSSTGELF	TRBV6-2/TRBV6-3	TRBJ2-2
ASKEGMEPQH	TRBV28	TRBJ1-5
ASSEMGTSGTDTQY	TRBV6-1	TRBJ2-3
ASSPSGTGLLDTQY	TRBV3-1/TRBV3-2	TRBJ2-3
ASSTSGTDNTQY	TRBV5-1	TRBJ2-3
ASSSGQGRGELF	TRBV5-6	TRBJ2-2
ASSRDRGHGYT	TRBV3-1/TRBV3-2	TRBJ1-2
ASSLGGGGIYNEQF	TRBV5-4	TRBJ2-1
ASSPSTSGGAKTQY	TRBV9	TRBJ2-5
ASSLEGREYNEQF	TRBV11-2	TRBJ2-1
ASSPGTGSPNEKLF	TRBV11-2	TRBJ1-4
ASSLGMTRTHGYT	TRBV5-1	TRBJ1-2
ASSPGSSAKEPQH	TRBV5-1	TRBJ1-5
SVLRVEETQY	TRBV29-1	TRBJ2-5